Sequencing of this T cell receptor beta chain was carried out in a study of blood T cells in healthy people across ages. Notes on the study in general: Among long-lived donors, naive CD4+ cells were more numerous and diversity higher than in aged donors.

To note about this clonotype: Its antigen is still unknown.

A sample-barcoded 5' primer and a J-beta primer mix were used in a second PCR of about 7 to 11 cycles. TCRdb reanalysed the 5' RACE reads using MiXCR and keeps one entry per CDR3 protein. This sample has approximately 1.5 million distinct CDR3 sequences, with 30% to 35% found just once. Germline V gene lookup returns CDR1 KGHSH and CDR2 LQKENI. CDR3 length: 13 residues. Trimming removed 4 bases from V and 9 bases from J, with 13 bases in between. The sequence came from a young woman in good health. The sequenced sample was blood. This rearrangement joins TRBV18 to TRBJ2-1, with a tentative D call TRBD2 (6 bases). CDR3 DNA sequence: TGTGCCAGCTCACTAGCGACGGAGGGTGAGCAGTTCTTC. It yields the protein CASSLATEGEQFF.